This T cell receptor (beta chain) was documented in a study of spatial heterogeneity in lung cancer. Study as a whole: Averaged across combinations, each unique TCR and UMI pairing appeared more than ten times in raw reads, which were uncorrected.

From the 5' RACE reads, TCRdb called clonotypes with MiXCR, one entry per CDR3 protein. The data contain about 47,000 distinct CDR3 sequences, less than 9% of them singletons. This clonotype came up many times. The target antigen is unknown. Germline assignment: CDR1 SGHNT and CDR2 YENEEA. The CDR3 spans 13 residues. V lost 4 bases, J lost 9 bases, and 16 bases lay in between. Stated time point: blood at routine non-recurrence follow-up after resection. The authors sequenced whole RNA from tumor, nontumor lung or frozen PBMC without sorting. The study's findings and limits: Resection blood, more than follow-up blood, showed ubiquitous expanded tumor TCRs.

Sequenced here: PBMCs, sampled at follow-up. The source is a female donor with early-stage non-small cell lung cancer. The J gene is TRBJ2-7, the V gene TRBV11-3; D gene unclear. The DNA for the CDR3 is TGTGCCAGCAGCTCTGTTGTGGGCGCCGGGCAGTACTTC. Its protein is CASSSVVGAGQYF.